The 5 T cell receptor beta chains listed next were all sequenced from one sample in a study of shared T cell receptors in the human thymus. The method was immunoSEQ multiplex PCR; TCRdb's version includes in-frame clones alone and lacks a portion of them. The profile covers about 540,000 clones, with around 78% appearing a single time and around 0.013% taken by the ten largest. The same sample was also used in a study of human thymus T cells.

The sample was thymocytes. The receptors come from a boy younger than two with a congenital heart defect.

For the CDR3, the DNA is TGCAGCGTTACGGGGGGGCAGTCAGCCTACGAGCAGTACTTC. Its translation: CSVTGGQSAYEQYF. J is TRBJ2-7 and V is TRBV29-1; 8 bases match TRBD2. From germline, CDR1 is SQVTM and CDR2 ANQGSEA. This CDR3 is 14 amino acids long. V lost 5 bases and J lost 2; bases outside the gene matches: 8.

The chain combines TRBV4-1 with TRBJ2-7; 12 bases agree with TRBD2. V was clipped by 0 bases and J by 7 bases; unmatched bases: 13. The CDR3 extends over 18 amino acids. Germline values: CDR1 MGHRA, CDR2 YSYEKL. CDR3: CASSQEGLAGGPSREQYF. Written as DNA, the CDR3 is TGCGCCAGCAGCCAAGAGGGTCTAGCGGGAGGGCCGTCTCGTGAGCAGTACTTC.

The rearrangement uses TRBV5-8 and TRBJ2-5; 9 nucleotides align to TRBD2. Unmatched junction bases numbered 3, after V lost 0 bases and J lost 3 bases. This CDR3 has 15 amino acids. Germline CDR1 SGHTS, CDR2 YDEGEE. CDR3 amino acids: CASSLEGLAEETQYF. The CDR3, as DNA: TGTGCCAGCAGCTTGGAGGGACTAGCTGAAGAGACCCAGTACTTC.

The chain couples TRBV6-1 to TRBJ2-2; D is perhaps TRBD2 (5 bases). Germline V gives CDR1 MNHNS, CDR2 SASEGT. This CDR3 region has 18 residues. With 1 base removed from V and 4 bases from J, the gap between germline ends came to 19 bases. In DNA form, the CDR3 reads TGTGCCAGCAGTGAAGGGGATACCCAGGAGGTTCGCACCGGGGAGCTGTTTTTT. Translating it yields CASSEGDTQEVRTGELFF.

V usage is TRBV5-1 and J usage is TRBJ2-7; the match to TRBD1 covers 7 bases. Germline V lookup: CDR1 SGHRS, CDR2 YFSETQ. Losses at the gene ends were 4 bases for V and 3 bases for J; bases not matched to a gene: 19. The CDR3 extends over 18 amino acids. The CDR3 region is CASSPTRDSQRALYEQYF. The CDR3 coding sequence is TGCGCCAGCAGCCCAACCCGGGACAGTCAACGTGCCCTCTACGAGCAGTACTTC.